The 14 T cell receptor beta chains below come from one sample, sequenced in a study of Ad26.COV2.S vaccination and SARS-CoV-2 variants. As for treatment: around 19 received Ad26.COV2.S at low or high dose, single or two shots; about 5 received placebo; per-sample allocation not given. Sample collection was performed on day 63 after the first vaccine or placebo injection. Sequencing was performed with immunoSEQ multiplex PCR; in TCRdb, only in-frame clones are kept and a portion is missing. The sample has 350,000 to 500,000 clones, approximately 92% seen once. Sequenced material: peripheral blood, taken in a trial of Ad26.COV2.S vaccine versus placebo. These receptors originate from a person aged 18-60 years who received the Ad26.COV2.S COVID-19 vaccine or a placebo.

CDR3 in amino acids: CASSLLRDQETQYF. CDR3 DNA: TGCGCCAGCAGCTTACTGCGGGATCAAGAGACCCAGTACTTC. The chain uses TRBV5-1 and TRBJ2-5; D is possibly TRBD2 (6 bases). The CDR3 consists of 14 residues. Germline CDR1 SGHRS, CDR2 YFSETQ. The V gene lost 2 bases and the J gene lost 2 bases, with 10 bases spanning the gap.

The gene calls are TRBV5-1 and TRBJ1-6; the D gene is possibly TRBD1 (6 bases). Trimming left V 5 bases short and J 8 bases short, with 14 bases between. Germline-derived CDR1 and CDR2 are SGHRS and YFSETQ. This CDR3 contains 14 residues. CDR3: CASRWGAIDSPLHF. The CDR3 region has the DNA TGCGCCAGCAGGTGGGGGGCAATTGATTCACCCCTCCACTTT.

The V and J genes are TRBV7-2 and TRBJ2-1, with a tentative D call TRBD1 (6 bases). V gave up 4 bases and J gave up 6 bases, with 13 bases separating them. The germline V gene encodes CDR1 SGHTA and CDR2 FQGNSA. This CDR3 has 14 residues. CDR3: CASSSLRTVNEQFF. CDR3 DNA sequence: TGTGCCAGCAGCTCACTCCGGACAGTCAATGAGCAGTTCTTC.

V and J are TRBV7-9 and TRBJ1-1; possibly TRBD1 for D (5 bases). Looked up from germline, CDR1 is SEHNR and CDR2 is FQNEAQ (reference sequence). V lost 3 bases and J 0 bases, leaving 11 bases between the germline ends. The CDR3 has 15 residues. The CDR3 sequence: CASSFQGPMNTEAFF. CDR3 sequence (DNA): TGTGCCAGCAGCTTCCAGGGACCTATGAACACTGAAGCTTTCTTT.

The CDR3 DNA follows: TGTGCCAGCAGTTACTCGAGAGCGATCATGAACACTGAAGCTTTCTTT. As protein: CASSYSRAIMNTEAFF. The rearrangement links TRBV6-2 or TRBV6-3 to TRBJ1-1; D unclear. CDR1 is MNHEY and CDR2 is SVGEGT in the germline V gene. This CDR3 spans 16 amino acids. The germline V and J ends were trimmed by 0 bases and 0 bases, with 11 bases remaining between them.

About this clone: Different DNA sequences within this sample yield the same CDR3. This chain uses TRBV10-3 with TRBJ2-7, with D maybe TRBD2 (6 bases). V lost 8 bases to trimming and J lost 2 bases, with 10 bases between them. CDR1 is ENHRY, CDR2 SYGVKD, per germline. The CDR3 runs to 12 residues. The CDR3 DNA reads as TGTGCCATCGGAGGGTCCCCCTACGAGCAGTACTTC. It yields the protein CAIGGSPYEQYF.

The V gene is TRBV5-6, the J gene TRBJ1-5; no firm D call. This CDR3 is 14 amino acids long. From germline, CDR1 is SGHDT and CDR2 YYEEEE. The V end lost 0 bases, the J end lost 4 bases, and 8 bases lay between the germline ends. This chain's CDR3 is CASSLGWENQPQHF. The CDR3 nucleotides read TGTGCCAGCAGCTTGGGGTGGGAGAATCAGCCCCAGCATTTT.

In regard to this clone: The junction differs from germline at one of its ends, possibly a read error. The V gene is TRBV7-7, the J gene TRBJ2-2; D unclear. CDR3 size: 15 residues. Germline V lookup: CDR1 SSHAT, CDR2 FNYEAQ (reference sequence). The chain's CDR3 is CASSPLQANTGELFF. Here the CDR3 DNA reads TGTGCTAGCAGCCCCCTCCAGGCGAACACCGGGGAGCTGTTTTTT.

The chain uses TRBV24-1 and TRBJ2-6; TRBD2 might be the D (6 bases). CDR1 and CDR2 from the germline V gene are KGHDR and SFDVKD. This CDR3 contains 16 residues. Trimming removed 4 bases at V and 3 bases at J, with 12 bases between. CDR3 DNA: TGTGCCACCAGTGACTACGGGACTGATGGGGCCAACGTCCTGACTTTC. This translates into CATSDYGTDGANVLTF.

In regard to this clone: This specimen includes other DNA sequences encoding the same CDR3. The rearrangement uses TRBV14 and TRBJ1-5, with D hard to call. The CDR3 spans 13 residues. V was clipped by 4 bases and J by 0 bases, with 4 bases between them. Germline V gene lookup returns CDR1 SGHDN and CDR2 FVKESK. CDR3 in DNA: TGTGCCAGCAGCCGGAATAGCAATCAGCCCCAGCATTTT. The encoded protein is CASSRNSNQPQHF.

This clone was observed a single time. This sequence joins TRBV19 and TRBJ1-4; D not resolved. The CDR3 is 11 amino acids. Germline-derived CDR1 and CDR2 are LNHDA and SQIVND (reference sequence). Trimming took off 6 bases at V and 12 bases at J, with 11 bases between the two ends. CDR3 sequence: CASRNTKELFF. CDR3 DNA: TGTGCCAGTAGGAACACGAAAGAACTGTTTTTT. Variable domain in full (rest from reference TRBV19 and TRBJ1-4): DGGITQSPKYLFRKEGQNVTLSCEQNLNHDAMYWYRQDPGQGLRLIYYSQIVNDFQKGDIAEGYSVSREKKESFPLTVTSAQKNPTAFYLCASRNTKELFFGSGTQLSVL.

The chain links TRBV5-1 to TRBJ1-5; TRBD1 is a possible D gene (5 bases). Germline V gene data show CDR1 as SGHRS and CDR2 as YFSETQ. The V end lost 4 bases, the J end lost 9 bases, and 14 bases lay between the germline ends. The CDR3 extends over 13 amino acids. The CDR3 region is CASSLGTGGPQHF. The CDR3 DNA reads as TGCGCCAGCAGCCTCGGGACCGGCGGGCCCCAGCATTTT. The whole variable domain, filled in from reference TRBV5-1 and TRBJ1-5, reads KAGVTQTPRYLIKTRGQQVTLSCSPISGHRSVSWYQQTPGQGLQFLFEYFSETQRNKGNFPGRFSGRQFSNSRSEMNVSTLELGDSALYLCASSLGTGGPQHFGDGTRLSIL.

The V call is TRBV5-1, the J call TRBJ1-3; D might be TRBD1 (5 bases). The CDR3 has 16 residues. Germline assignment: CDR1 SGHRS and CDR2 YFSETQ. The germline V and J ends were trimmed by 5 bases and 0 bases, with 15 bases remaining between them. CDR3 in DNA: TGCGCCAGCAGGCGGGACGGACTGGCCTCTGGAAACACCATATATTTT. Protein product: CASRRDGLASGNTIYF.

The chain couples TRBV6-1 to TRBJ2-5; D gene ambiguous. Trimming pared 7 bases from V and 2 bases from J, leaving 14 bases between. The CDR3 runs to 14 residues. Germline V CDR1 and CDR2: MNHNS, SASEGT. CDR3 loop: CASKIWVGQETQYF. The DNA of the CDR3 is TGTGCCAGCAAAATTTGGGTGGGTCAAGAGACCCAGTACTTC.